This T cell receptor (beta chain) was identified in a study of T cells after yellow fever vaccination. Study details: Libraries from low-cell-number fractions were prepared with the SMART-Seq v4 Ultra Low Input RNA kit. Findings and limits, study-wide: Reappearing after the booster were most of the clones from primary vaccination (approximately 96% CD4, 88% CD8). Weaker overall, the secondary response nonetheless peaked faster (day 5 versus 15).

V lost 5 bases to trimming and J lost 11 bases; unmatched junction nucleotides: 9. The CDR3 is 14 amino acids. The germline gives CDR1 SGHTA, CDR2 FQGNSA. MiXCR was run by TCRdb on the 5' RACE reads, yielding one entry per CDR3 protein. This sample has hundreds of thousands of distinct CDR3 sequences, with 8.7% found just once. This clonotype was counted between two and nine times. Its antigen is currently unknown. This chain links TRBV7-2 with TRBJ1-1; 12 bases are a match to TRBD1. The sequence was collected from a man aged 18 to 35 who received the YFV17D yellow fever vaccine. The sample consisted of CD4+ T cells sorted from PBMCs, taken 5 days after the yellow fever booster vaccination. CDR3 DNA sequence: TGTGCCAGCAGCCGGCCGGGACAGGGGGCGCGGGCTTTCTTT. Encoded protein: CASSRPGQGARAFF. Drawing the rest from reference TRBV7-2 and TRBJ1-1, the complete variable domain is GAGVSQSPSNKVTEKGKDVELRCDPISGHTALYWYRQSLGQGLEFLIYFQGNSAPDKSGLPSDRFSAERTGGSVSTLTIQRTQQEDSAVYLCASSRPGQGARAFFGQGTRLTVV.